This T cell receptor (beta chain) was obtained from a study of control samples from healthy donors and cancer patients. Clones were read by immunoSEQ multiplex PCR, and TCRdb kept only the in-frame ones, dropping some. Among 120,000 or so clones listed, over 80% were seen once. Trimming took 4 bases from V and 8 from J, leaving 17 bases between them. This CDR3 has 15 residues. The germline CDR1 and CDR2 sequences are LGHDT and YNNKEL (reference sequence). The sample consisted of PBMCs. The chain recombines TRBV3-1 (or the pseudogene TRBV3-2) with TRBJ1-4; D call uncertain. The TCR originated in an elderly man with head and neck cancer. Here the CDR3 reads CASSLQFTVGEKLFF. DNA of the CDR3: TGTGCCAGCAGCCTCCAGTTTACAGTGGGAGAAAAACTGTTTTTT.